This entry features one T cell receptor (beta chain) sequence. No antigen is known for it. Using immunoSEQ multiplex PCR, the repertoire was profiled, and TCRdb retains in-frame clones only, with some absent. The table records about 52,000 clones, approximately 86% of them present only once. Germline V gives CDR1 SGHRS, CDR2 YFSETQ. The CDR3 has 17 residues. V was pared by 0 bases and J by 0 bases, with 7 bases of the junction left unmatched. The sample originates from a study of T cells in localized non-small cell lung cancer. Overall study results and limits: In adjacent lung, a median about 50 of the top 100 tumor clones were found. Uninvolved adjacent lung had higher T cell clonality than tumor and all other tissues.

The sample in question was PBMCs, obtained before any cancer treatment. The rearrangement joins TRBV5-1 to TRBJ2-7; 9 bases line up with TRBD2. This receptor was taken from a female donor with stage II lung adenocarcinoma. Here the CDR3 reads CASSLGASGASSYEQYF. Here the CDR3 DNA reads TGCGCCAGCAGCTTGGGGGCTAGCGGGGCGAGCTCCTACGAGCAGTACTTC. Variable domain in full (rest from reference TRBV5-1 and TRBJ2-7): KAGVTQTPRYLIKTRGQQVTLSCSPISGHRSVSWYQQTPGQGLQFLFEYFSETQRNKGNFPGRFSGRQFSNSRSEMNVSTLELGDSALYLCASSLGASGASSYEQYFGPGTRLTVT.